A few counts support the clone carrying this T cell receptor beta chain. The antigen is undetermined. From the 5' RACE reads, TCRdb called clonotypes with MiXCR, one entry per CDR3 protein. The sample comprises 400,000 to 500,000 distinct CDR3 sequences, around 20% of which are singletons, and roughly 8.4% rests with the top ten. The data are from a study of T-cell memory formation after mild COVID-19. Study results and caveats: There were some responding clones in pre-infection memory, which suggested that cross-reactive memory had joined. CD4/CD8 balance characterized clones contracting day 15 to 85, and CD4+ skew characterized later expanders.

CDR3 length: 17 residues. Germline CDR1 LNHNV, CDR2 YYDKDF (reference sequence). The trim removed 3 bases at V and 8 bases at J, leaving 11 bases unmatched. This chain connects TRBV15 to TRBJ2-4, with 12 bases identical to TRBD1. The receptor's source is an adult woman who had mild COVID-19 (a few samples of this study predate the infection). Cell type and time point are not known. The source material was PBMCs or a T cell subset sorted from them (not recorded which). Here the CDR3 reads CATSRTGTGGPMDIQYF. In DNA, the CDR3 is TGTGCCACCAGCAGGACCGGGACAGGGGGCCCCATGGACATTCAGTACTTC.